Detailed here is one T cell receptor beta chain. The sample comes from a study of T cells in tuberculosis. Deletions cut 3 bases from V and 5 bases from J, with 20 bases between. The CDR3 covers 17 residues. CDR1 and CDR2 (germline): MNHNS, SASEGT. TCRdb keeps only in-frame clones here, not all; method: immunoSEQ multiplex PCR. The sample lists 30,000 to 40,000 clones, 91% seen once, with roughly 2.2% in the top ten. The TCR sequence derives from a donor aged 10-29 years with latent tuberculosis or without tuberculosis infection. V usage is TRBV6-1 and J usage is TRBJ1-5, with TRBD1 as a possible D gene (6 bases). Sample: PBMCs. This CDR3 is CASSDLIDRPTYQPQHF. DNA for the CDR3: TGTGCCAGCAGTGATCTTATCGACAGGCCGACCTATCAGCCCCAGCATTTT.